This T cell receptor beta chain comes out of a study of radiotherapy plus CTLA-4 blockade in lung cancer. Study information: Patients showed objective responses in about 20% of cases, and disease control was achieved by under 40%.

Losses at the gene ends were 2 bases for V and 6 bases for J; bases not matched to a gene: 5. The germline CDR1 and CDR2 sequences are SGHAT and FQNNGV. The CDR3 consists of 15 residues. Those with chemo-refractory metastatic non-small-cell lung cancer were treated with focal radiation combined with CTLA-4 blockade using ipilimumab. Using immunoSEQ multiplex PCR, the repertoire was profiled, and TCRdb retains in-frame clones only, with some absent. The sample includes 86,000 or so clones, more than 60% of them seen just once. Concerning this clone: Its specificity is unknown.

Study-wide results and caveats: Clones derived from tumor TCRs expanded in blood after radiotherapy plus ipilimumab.

The rearrangement links TRBV11-2 to TRBJ2-2, with 8 bases matching TRBD2. The source material was peripheral blood, sampled from a patient treated with radiotherapy plus ipilimumab. This TCR was recovered from a human donor with non-small cell lung cancer who had a partial response to radiotherapy plus ipilimumab. Some clones in this sample may be carry-over from other donors' samples. The CDR3 region has the DNA TGTGCCAGCAGCTTAAGCGGGAGTGTCTCCGGGGAGCTGTTTTTT. The encoded protein is CASSLSGSVSGELFF.